These 15 T cell receptor beta chains originate from one sample sequenced in a study of cytomegalovirus exposure and HLA in healthy donors. Sequencing used immunoSEQ multiplex PCR; TCRdb keeps in-frame clones, though not all of them. The profile shows around 190,000 clones, roughly 85% of them singletons. Sequencing input: PBMCs. The receptor set was obtained from a man aged 18 to 30 in good health and CMV-seropositive.

This clone was counted a single time. This chain joins TRBV5-5 and TRBJ1-2; D not resolved. The CDR3 has 12 amino acids. CDR1 SGHKS and CDR2 YYEKEE come from the germline V gene (reference sequence). Trimming cost V 4 bases and J 7 bases, with 11 bases left between them. CDR3 sequence (DNA): TGTGCCAGCAGCACGTCGGTTCGTGGCTACACCTTC. Encoded protein: CASSTSVRGYTF.

The chain recombines TRBV6-1 with TRBJ1-5, with D perhaps TRBD1 (5 bases). The germline V gene has CDR1 MNHNS and CDR2 SASEGT. Between the trimmed V and J ends, which lost 6 bases and 0 bases, there was a span of 9 bases. CDR3 length: 14 amino acids. CDR3 region: CASRTVSSNQPQHF. The CDR3 nucleotides are TGTGCCAGCAGGACAGTTTCTAGCAATCAGCCCCAGCATTTT.

This chain's CDR3 is CASSYSAGGYNEQFF. CDR3 sequence (DNA): TGTGCCAGCAGTTACTCAGCGGGAGGGTACAATGAGCAGTTCTTC. This chain uses TRBV6-5 with TRBJ2-1, with TRBD2 identical over 10 bases. Trimming took 0 bases from V and 4 from J; bases not matched to a gene: 0. The CDR3 covers 15 residues. From germline, CDR1 is MNHEY and CDR2 SVGAGI.

This clone turned up a few times. This chain connects TRBV28 to TRBJ1-2; TRBD1 matches 8 bases. The CDR3 covers 13 residues. J was trimmed by 2 bases and V by 8 bases; bases with no gene match: 4. Germline CDR1 MDHEN, CDR2 SYDVKM. The CDR3 region has the DNA TGTGCCAGCGTCAGGGGGCCCAACTATGGCTACACCTTC. This encodes CASVRGPNYGYTF.

The chain combines TRBV29-1 with TRBJ2-3; 10 nucleotides agree with TRBD2. This CDR3 contains 14 residues. Unmatched junction bases numbered 5, after V lost 6 bases and J lost 2 bases. Germline lookup yields CDR1 SQVTM and CDR2 ANQGSEA. The CDR3 DNA reads as TGCAGCGTCACACTAGCGGGGATCACAGATACGCAGTATTTT. Translated, it gives CSVTLAGITDTQYF.

The chain carries TRBV7-3 and TRBJ2-4; 11 positions agree with TRBD2. The junction had 10 bases not matched to a gene; V was cut back by 8 bases and J by 7 bases. This CDR3 spans 15 amino acids. The germline V gene encodes CDR1 SGHTA and CDR2 FQGTGA. The CDR3 DNA is TGTGCCAGCGGCCGTACTAGCGGGAGAGTGAACATTCAGTACTTC. Encoded protein: CASGRTSGRVNIQYF.

The rearrangement joins TRBV28 to TRBJ2-5, with a tentative D call TRBD1 (5 bases). Germline assignment: CDR1 MDHEN and CDR2 SYDVKM. With 4 bases removed from V and 1 base from J, the gap between germline ends came to 7 bases. The CDR3 consists of 13 residues. As DNA, the CDR3 is TGTGCCAGCAGTTGGCAGGGCCAAGAGACCCAGTACTTC. Translated, it gives CASSWQGQETQYF.

The chain has TRBV19 and TRBJ1-5; 12 nucleotides line up with TRBD1. The J segment lost 7 bases and the V segment lost 4 bases, leaving 8 bases of the junction unmatched. CDR3 length equals 16 residues. Germline V lookup: CDR1 LNHDA, CDR2 SQIVND (reference sequence). In nucleotides, the CDR3 is TGTGCCAGTAGTAACGGGGGACAGGGGGCTCGCCAGCCCCAGCATTTT. The encoded protein is CASSNGGQGARQPQHF.

The chain employs TRBV5-1 and TRBJ2-2; D possibly corresponds to TRBD2 (7 bases). The V and J ends lost 6 bases and 2 bases respectively, with 14 bases between them. Germline assignment: CDR1 SGHRS and CDR2 YFSETQ. The CDR3 has 15 amino acids. The CDR3 DNA follows: TGCGCCAGCAAGCTCGGGGGGCGAAACACCGGGGAGCTGTTTTTT. Protein: CASKLGGRNTGELFF.

This chain uses TRBV5-6 with TRBJ2-1, with D possibly TRBD1 on 6 matching bases. The CDR3 covers 14 residues. Between the trimmed V and J ends, which lost 3 bases and 7 bases, there was a span of 14 bases. Germline V lookup: CDR1 SGHDT, CDR2 YYEEEE. In nucleotides, the CDR3 is TGTGCCAGCAGCTGGCCCACAGGGAATAATGAGCAGTTCTTC. It is translated as CASSWPTGNNEQFF.

The CDR3 loop is CASSATATNEKLFF. The DNA of the CDR3 is TGTGCCAGCTCGGCGACAGCAACTAATGAAAAACTGTTTTTT. The genes are TRBV6-5 and TRBJ1-4; D possibly corresponds to TRBD1 (5 bases). The CDR3 runs 14 residues. V was shortened by 8 bases and J by 0 bases, with 10 bases between the two germline ends. CDR1 and CDR2 (germline): MNHEY, SVGAGI.

This chain connects TRBV7-3 to TRBJ1-3, with D possibly TRBD1 on 6 matching bases. The CDR3 is made up of 15 amino acids. CDR1 and CDR2 (germline): SGHTA, FQGTGA. V was trimmed by 5 bases and J by 0 bases, leaving 11 bases between them. In nucleotides, the CDR3 is TGTGCCAGCAGCCCACGGGACACCTCTGGAAACACCATATATTTT. Amino acids: CASSPRDTSGNTIYF.

The chain links TRBV9 to TRBJ2-5; 13 bases match TRBD2. Unmatched junction bases numbered 10, after V lost 0 bases and J lost 5 bases. This CDR3 is built from 18 residues. Germline assignment: CDR1 SGDLS and CDR2 YYNGEE. The CDR3 sequence: CASSVAPQLAGGHETQYF. The CDR3 DNA is TGTGCCAGCAGCGTAGCCCCTCAACTAGCGGGGGGGCACGAGACCCAGTACTTC.

J is TRBJ2-6 and V is TRBV5-1; D not certain. From germline, CDR1 is SGHRS and CDR2 YFSETQ. Trimming cost V 0 bases and J 4 bases, with 14 bases left between them. The CDR3 has 17 amino acids. The CDR3 sequence is CASSLAAGGPGANVLTF. CDR3 coding DNA: TGCGCCAGCAGCTTGGCCGCTGGTGGGCCCGGGGCCAACGTCCTGACTTTC.

The rearrangement uses TRBV30 and TRBJ1-4; no clear D. The V gene lost 5 bases and the J gene lost 0 bases, with 7 bases spanning the gap. The CDR3 is 13 amino acids. CDR1 and CDR2 from the germline V gene are GTSNPN and SVGIG (reference sequence). The CDR3 is CAWQIATNEKLFF. The CDR3, as DNA: TGTGCCTGGCAAATTGCAACTAATGAAAAACTGTTTTTT.